This T cell receptor beta chain was recovered during a study of blood T cell repertoires in COVID-19. In the study overall: Material from acute and convalescent COVID-19 was sourced from the United States, Italy and Spain. From T cells, B-cell-depleted T cells, or PBMCs came the material, which was cDNA or gDNA.

Enrolled through a virtual design, the participants were between roughly 18 and 100 years of age and came from about two dozen US areas. Symptom resolution, clearance, or two negative PCRs marked the recovered donors of Cohort 3. Libraries were prepared by immunoSEQ multiplex PCR; TCRdb keeps only in-frame clonotypes and omits some of them. This table has roughly 190,000 clones, 87% appearing once. The sequencing input was PBMCs or T cells enriched from blood (not recorded which). This TCR was sampled from a woman aged 25 to 39 who had recovered from COVID-19.

DNA of the CDR3: TGTGCCAGCAAAATCTTGGGGGGGACTATCAATGAGCAGTTCTTC. It specifies CASKILGGTINEQFF. The chain employs TRBV28 and TRBJ2-1, with 7 bases fitting TRBD2. There are 15 residues in the CDR3. Germline-derived CDR1 and CDR2 are MDHEN and SYDVKM. V gave up 7 bases and J gave up 6 bases; unmatched junction bases: 12.